Listed here are 8 T cell receptor beta chains from one sample, sequenced in a study of CD8 T cells in ankylosing spondylitis (dated by TCRdb to about 2017). Overall study outcomes, separate from this receptor: A TCR beta motif of fewer than 10 highly homologous amino acid variants appeared characteristic of blood from ankylosing spondylitis patients.

The antigens for these receptors are not known. The library was prepared using 5' RACE. The run used an Illumina HiSeq 2500. In-frame beta chains were kept once TCRdb had trimmed the public reads at Q25 with fastp and called clones with MiXCR. Each CDR3 protein appears once, grouped with its most common genes and DNA. For this sample there are 250,000 to 350,000 distinct CDR3 sequences; roughly 8% appear just once. The ten largest clones take up about 14% of the sample. Sequencing was done on a sample of blood, either unsorted or a sorted T cell fraction (not recorded which). The receptors stem from a male donor with ankylosing spondylitis.

The sample holds a few counts of this clonotype. The chain carries TRBV7-2 and TRBJ1-2, with D unresolved. The CDR3 has 14 residues. Per germline, CDR1 SGHTA and CDR2 FQGNSA. V gave up 0 bases and J gave up 5 bases, with 10 bases separating them. CDR3 nucleotide sequence: TGTGCCAGCAGCTTAGCTTTCGCGAATTATGGCTACACCTTC. This sequence encodes CASSLAFANYGYTF.

This clonotype has a count of ten or more. This chain uses TRBV28 with TRBJ2-5, with D possibly called TRBD1 or TRBD2 (6 bases each). The CDR3 is 16 residues long. V dropped 4 bases and J dropped 5 bases, with 20 bases sitting between them. Germline V gene lookup returns CDR1 MDHEN and CDR2 SYDVKM. The CDR3 loop is CASSSYPGASPETQYF. The CDR3 coding sequence is TGTGCCAGCAGTTCCTACCCGGGGGCCTCCCCGGAGACCCAGTACTTC.

This clonotype was detected ten times or more. V usage is TRBV20-1 and J usage is TRBJ2-2; D is unresolved. The CDR3 length is 14 residues. Germline-derived CDR1 and CDR2 are DFQATT and SNEGSKA (reference sequence). The V and J ends lost 3 bases and 1 base respectively, with 9 bases between them. Here the CDR3 reads CSASRSLNTGELFF. The CDR3 region has the DNA TGCAGTGCTAGTAGGTCCTTGAACACCGGGGAGCTGTTTTTT.

The sample holds many counts of this clonotype. In DNA, the CDR3 is TGTGCCAGCAAATCAGGCGGGGAGGAGCAGTTCTTC. Translating it yields CASKSGGEEQFF. V gene TRBV28 combines with J gene TRBJ2-1; D possibly corresponds to TRBD2 (6 bases). The CDR3 loop spans 12 amino acids. CDR1 MDHEN and CDR2 SYDVKM come from the germline V gene. With 7 bases removed from V and 10 bases from J, the gap between germline ends came to 14 bases.

This clonotype showed up just a few times. The rearrangement links TRBV5-1 to TRBJ2-1; 7 positions agree with TRBD2. V lost 0 bases and J lost 4; bases outside the gene matches: 4. Germline V gives CDR1 SGHRS, CDR2 YFSETQ. The CDR3 has 15 residues. CDR3 in DNA: TGCGCCAGCAGCTTGGTCACTAGCGCTTACAATGAGCAGTTCTTC. It is translated as CASSLVTSAYNEQFF.

Ten or more counts support this clonotype. At one of its ends the junction is not consistent with the germline gene, which may arise from a read error. The V and J genes are TRBV12-3 or TRBV12-4 and TRBJ2-1; 8 bases match TRBD1. The CDR3 contains 15 residues. CDR3 nucleotide sequence: TGCGCCAGCAGCTTGGGGACAGGAGGCTACAATGAGCAGTTCTTC. Its translation is CASSLGTGGYNEQFF.

In regard to this clonotype: One base away lies a much larger clone, so this may be a sequencing read error. The chain uses TRBV18 and TRBJ1-5; no clear D gene. The CDR3 runs 13 residues. Germline V lookup: CDR1 KGHSH, CDR2 LQKENI. V lost 1 base and J 5 bases, leaving 6 bases between the germline ends. The chain's CDR3 is CASSPRRYQPQHF. The CDR3 DNA sequence: TGTGCCAGCTCACCACGCAGATATCAGCCCCAGCATTTT.

This clonotype was counted between two and nine times. V gene TRBV7-9 combines with J gene TRBJ2-7; D not resolved. V lost 5 bases to trimming and J lost 4 bases, with 9 bases between them. The CDR3 contains 12 residues. Germline V lookup: CDR1 SEHNR, CDR2 FQNEAQ (reference sequence). The DNA for the CDR3 is TGTGCCAGCAGCCCCGCACCGTACGAGCAGTACTTC. Protein: CASSPAPYEQYF. The full variable domain, in which reference TRBV7-9 and TRBJ2-7 provide the parts outside the CDR3, is DTGVSQNPRHKITKRGQNVTFRCDPISEHNRLYWYRQTLGQGPEFLTYFQNEAQLEKSRLLSDRFSAERPKGSFSTLEIQRTEQGDSAMYLCASSPAPYEQYFGPGTRLTVT.